One and the same sample provided the 19 T cell receptor beta chains below, sequenced in a study of blood T cell repertoires in COVID-19. Assay: immunoSEQ multiplex PCR; the TCRdb copy retains only in-frame clones and omits some. The table includes about 160,000 clones, 75% to 90% detected once. Source material: PBMCs or T cells enriched from blood (not recorded which). These receptors all come from a woman aged 40 to 50 who had been exposed to COVID-19.

The chain joins TRBV6-5 to TRBJ2-5; 9 nucleotides match TRBD1. Germline CDR1 MNHEY, CDR2 SVGAGI. Trimming cost V 6 bases and J 2 bases; bases outside gene matches: 7. This CDR3 spans 15 amino acids. The CDR3 DNA sequence: TGTGCCAGCAGGCAACCGGGACAGGGTCAAGAGACCCAGTACTTC. This sequence encodes CASRQPGQGQETQYF.

The J gene is TRBJ1-2, the V gene TRBV5-1; D remains ambiguous. The CDR3 is made up of 16 amino acids. CDR1 SGHRS and CDR2 YFSETQ come from the germline V gene. Between the trimmed V and J ends, which lost 1 base and 0 bases, there was a span of 13 bases. The CDR3 spells CASSLLYTSPNYGYTF. CDR3 nucleotides: TGCGCCAGCAGCTTGCTGTACACTAGTCCTAACTATGGCTACACCTTC.

The gene calls are TRBV27 and TRBJ2-7; perhaps TRBD1 as D (5 bases). Germline V gene data show CDR1 as MNHEY and CDR2 as SMNVEV (reference sequence). The CDR3 consists of 17 residues. Trimming removed 6 bases at V and 0 bases at J, with 21 bases between. CDR3 in amino acids: CASRLRFVQGPSYEQYF. In nucleotides, the CDR3 is TGTGCCAGCAGGCTAAGGTTCGTTCAGGGCCCCTCCTACGAGCAGTACTTC.

The genes are TRBV19 and TRBJ2-2; 16 bases are shared with TRBD2. From germline, CDR1 is LNHDA and CDR2 SQIVND (reference sequence). Losses at the gene ends were 3 bases for V and 7 bases for J; bases not matched to a gene: 8. The CDR3 is made up of 18 amino acids. In nucleotides, the CDR3 is TGTGCCAGTAGTATCCCGGGACTAGCGGGAGGGGGTATCGGGGAGCTGTTTTTT. Translated, it gives CASSIPGLAGGGIGELFF.

The CDR3 DNA follows: TGTGCCAGCAGTTACGCAGGGGAGAGCAATCAGCCCCAGCATTTT. Encoded protein: CASSYAGESNQPQHF. The genes are TRBV6-6 and TRBJ1-5, with a tentative D call TRBD1 (6 bases). V lost 2 bases and J lost 1, with 9 bases in between. Germline V gene data show CDR1 as MNHNY and CDR2 as SVGAGI (reference sequence). The CDR3 totals 15 residues.

The V and J genes are TRBV27 and TRBJ2-7, with D possibly TRBD2 on 7 matching bases. The CDR3 has 13 amino acids. Trimming shortened V by 6 bases and J by 2 bases, and 11 bases separated the two germline ends. The germline gives CDR1 MNHEY, CDR2 SMNVEV (reference sequence). DNA of the CDR3: TGTGCCAGCAGGGGGGGGGCTGCCTACGAGCAGTACTTC. Protein: CASRGGAAYEQYF.

This clone was seen just once. The chain couples TRBV2 to TRBJ1-2; TRBD1 might be the D (5 bases). V was pared by 7 bases and J by 2 bases, with 11 bases between. CDR3 length: 13 residues. Germline V gene lookup returns CDR1 SNHLY and CDR2 FYNNEI. The CDR3 is CASILGGNYGYTF. In DNA form, the CDR3 reads TGTGCCAGCATCCTCGGGGGGAACTATGGCTACACCTTC.

CDR3 loop: CASSPSLLAGVETQYF. The CDR3, as DNA: TGTGCCAGCAGCCCAAGTCTCCTAGCGGGTGTAGAGACCCAGTACTTC. The rearrangement links TRBV3-1 (or the pseudogene TRBV3-2) to TRBJ2-5, with 8 bases fitting TRBD2. This CDR3 contains 16 residues. Germline loops: CDR1 LGHDT, CDR2 YNNKEL (reference sequence). Trimming took 4 bases from V and 4 from J; bases not matched to a gene: 11.

The chain uses TRBV9 and TRBJ2-1, with 8 bases fitting TRBD1. CDR1 and CDR2 (germline): SGDLS, YYNGEE. This CDR3 has 17 residues. J was trimmed by 7 bases and V by 1 base; bases with no gene match: 13. CDR3 amino acids: CASSVSLGTGSENEQFF. Here the CDR3 DNA reads TGTGCCAGCAGCGTATCCCTCGGGACAGGTTCCGAAAATGAGCAGTTCTTC.

The V and J genes are TRBV7-3 and TRBJ2-2; D not resolved. The germline V gene has CDR1 SGHTA and CDR2 FQGTGA. The CDR3 sequence is 15 residues long. Trimming took 3 bases from V and 5 from J, leaving 13 bases between them. This CDR3 reads CASSLQSLGTGELFF. In DNA form, the CDR3 reads TGTGCCAGCAGCTTGCAATCCCTCGGGACCGGGGAGCTGTTTTTT.

The rearrangement links TRBV7-8 to TRBJ1-6; a weak D match, TRBD1 (6 bases). The ends were cut back, 6 bases at V and 13 bases at J, with 16 bases in the middle. Germline CDR1 and CDR2: SGHVS and FQNEAQ. This CDR3 contains 13 residues. The CDR3 loop reads CASRTGQLRPLHF. The CDR3 nucleotides read TGTGCCAGCAGGACAGGACAGTTGAGGCCCCTCCACTTT.

The rearrangement links TRBV3-1 (or the pseudogene TRBV3-2) to TRBJ2-3; 7 bases fit TRBD1. CDR3 length: 14 residues. V was clipped by 1 base and J by 4 bases; unmatched bases: 2. The germline CDR1 and CDR2 sequences are LGHDT and YNNKEL (reference sequence). The CDR3 sequence: CASSQVQGADTQYF. CDR3 nucleotide sequence: TGTGCCAGCAGCCAAGTGCAGGGGGCAGATACGCAGTATTTT.

This chain uses TRBV7-2 with TRBJ2-7; 7 bases line up with TRBD1. The CDR3 totals 15 residues. Germline CDR1 reads SGHTA; CDR2 reads FQGNSA. Unmatched junction bases numbered 3, after V lost 1 base and J lost 0 bases. The CDR3 DNA sequence: TGTGCCAGCAGCTTAGAGGCAGGGGGCTCCTACGAGCAGTACTTC. Residues: CASSLEAGGSYEQYF.

As DNA, the CDR3 is TGTGCCAGTAGCCTAGGTGGCACAGATACGCAGTATTTT. It codes for CASSLGGTDTQYF. V is TRBV19 and J is TRBJ2-3, with no clear D. V was trimmed by 6 bases and J by 1 base, leaving 8 bases between them. Germline V CDR1 and CDR2: LNHDA, SQIVND (reference sequence). The CDR3 is 13 residues long.

The rearrangement uses TRBV6-5 and TRBJ2-7, with D perhaps TRBD1 (6 bases). Trimming cost V 7 bases and J 5 bases, with 15 bases left between them. This CDR3 contains 13 residues. Germline CDR1 MNHEY, CDR2 SVGAGI. In nucleotides, the CDR3 is TGTGCCAGCACCCAGACAGGTATCCACGAGCAGTACTTC. Its protein is CASTQTGIHEQYF.

The gene calls are TRBV5-1 and TRBJ1-1; the D is unclear. The CDR3 sequence is 14 residues long. The V end lost 1 base, the J end lost 1 base, and 8 bases lay between the germline ends. Germline V gene data show CDR1 as SGHRS and CDR2 as YFSETQ. CDR3 nucleotides: TGCGCCAGCAGCTTGCGCTTGGCGAACACTGAAGCTTTCTTT. This codes for CASSLRLANTEAFF.

This chain joins TRBV4-2 and TRBJ2-1, with TRBD1 matching over 7 bases. Unmatched junction bases numbered 5, after V lost 0 bases and J lost 3 bases. CDR3 length: 16 amino acids. Germline V lookup: CDR1 LGHNA, CDR2 YNFKEQ. This CDR3 is CASSQDTRTGYNEQFF. CDR3 bases: TGTGCCAGCAGCCAAGATACGAGGACAGGCTACAATGAGCAGTTCTTC.

CDR3 sequence reads: CASSPNQNEKLFF. Written as DNA, the CDR3 is TGTGCCAGCAGCCCAAATCAAAATGAAAAACTGTTTTTT. V is TRBV9 and J is TRBJ1-4; D gene uncertain. Between the trimmed V and J ends, which lost 4 bases and 5 bases, there was a span of 9 bases. CDR1 SGDLS and CDR2 YYNGEE come from the germline V gene. CDR3 length equals 13 residues.

The V call is TRBV7-9, the J call TRBJ2-7; 7 bases agree with TRBD2. V was pared by 5 bases and J by 7 bases, with 11 bases of the junction left unmatched. There are 14 residues in the CDR3. Germline V lookup: CDR1 SEHNR, CDR2 FQNEAQ (reference sequence). The CDR3 DNA reads TGTGCCAGCAGCGGAATCCGAGGGGAGGGAGAGCAGTACTTC. Protein: CASSGIRGEGEQYF. Variable domain in full (rest from reference TRBV7-9 and TRBJ2-7): DTGVSQNPRHKITKRGQNVTFRCDPISEHNRLYWYRQTLGQGPEFLTYFQNEAQLEKSRLLSDRFSAERPKGSFSTLEIQRTEQGDSAMYLCASSGIRGEGEQYFGPGTRLTVT.